This is a list of T cell receptor beta chains from one sample in a study of CD8+ T cells in alopecia areata. Sequenced by immunoSEQ multiplex PCR; TCRdb stores in-frame clones only, minus some. The sample includes under 350,000 clones, roughly 60% of them seen just once. Sample: CD4+ T cells sorted from blood, taken at week 24, from a patient treated with tofacitinib. All receptors derive from a human donor with alopecia areata. Both conserved end residues are part of each CDR3. D genes are given only for firm matches. For some rows the clone size is stated as once, few or many, or as a class when expanded; others skip it.

CDR3: CASSPGQKNTEAFF; DNA: TGTGCCAGCAGCCCGGGACAGAAGAACACTGAAGCTTTCTTT; size: NA; D: TRBD1; J: TRBJ1-1; V: TRBV7-6
CDR3: CAWSLDPRRQGYNSPFHF; DNA: TGTGCCTGGAGTCTCGACCCGCGCCGACAGGGTTATAATTCACCCTTCCACTTT; size: NA; D: TRBD1; J: TRBJ1-6; V: TRBV30
CDR3: CASSPMRDGSGQPQHF; DNA: TGTGCCAGCTCACCGATGAGGGACGGTTCTGGGCAGCCCCAGCATTTT; size: NA; D: NA; J: TRBJ1-5; V: TRBV18
CDR3: CASSVEGGTKNIQYF; DNA: TGTGCCAGCAGCGTAGAAGGGGGAACCAAAAACATTCAGTACTTC; size: NA; D: NA; J: TRBJ2-4; V: TRBV9
CDR3: CASSHRGERDTQYF; DNA: TGTGCCAGCAGCCACCGAGGGGAAAGGGATACGCAGTATTTT; size: few; D: NA; J: TRBJ2-3; V: TRBV4-2
CDR3: CASSASMNTEAFF; DNA: TGTGCCAGCAGCGCGAGCATGAACACTGAAGCTTTCTTT; size: many; D: NA; J: TRBJ1-1; V: TRBV7-8
CDR3: CAISEGHPVAKNIQYF; DNA: TGTGCCATCAGTGAGGGTCACCCGGTAGCCAAAAACATTCAGTACTTC; size: NA; D: NA; J: TRBJ2-4; V: TRBV10-3
CDR3: CASSSRSGETQYF; DNA: TGTGCCAGCAGCTCACGTAGCGGAGAGACCCAGTACTTC; size: NA; D: NA; J: TRBJ2-5; V: TRBV7-8
CDR3: CSVGQDFSGNTIYF; DNA: TGCAGCGTTGGACAGGATTTCTCTGGAAACACCATATATTTT; size: few; D: NA; J: TRBJ1-3; V: TRBV29-1
CDR3: CASSLAATLRRGELFF; DNA: TGCGCCAGCAGCTTGGCCGCGACTCTCCGCCGCGGGGAGCTGTTTTTT; size: few; D: NA; J: TRBJ2-2; V: TRBV5-1
CDR3: CASSLSDRGRRNTEAFF; DNA: TGTGCCAGCAGTTTATCCGACAGGGGGCGAAGGAACACTGAAGCTTTCTTT; size: NA; D: TRBD1; J: TRBJ1-1; V: TRBV27
CDR3: CASSLVPGQGVRDTQYF; DNA: TGTGCCAGCAGTTTAGTTCCGGGACAGGGTGTAAGGGATACGCAGTATTTT; size: NA; D: TRBD1; J: TRBJ2-3; V: TRBV27
CDR3: CASTSGRVYEQYF; DNA: TGTGCCAGCACTTCTGGCAGGGTCTACGAGCAGTACTTC; size: NA; D: NA; J: TRBJ2-7; V: TRBV6-8
CDR3: CSVTTKGGTVNYGYTF; DNA: TGCAGCGTTACCACGAAGGGCGGGACGGTGAACTATGGCTACACCTTC; size: NA; D: NA; J: TRBJ1-2; V: TRBV29-1
CDR3: CSVSVDSNDQPQHF; DNA: TGCAGCGTTAGCGTGGACAGCAACGATCAGCCCCAGCATTTT; size: NA; D: NA; J: TRBJ1-5; V: TRBV29-1
CDR3: CASRPGQILNYGYTF; DNA: TGTGCCAGCAGGCCGGGTCAGATCCTTAACTATGGCTACACCTTC; size: NA; D: NA; J: TRBJ1-2; V: TRBV27
CDR3: CASSVASGGHTGELFF; DNA: TGTGCCAGCAGCGTGGCCAGCGGGGGACACACCGGGGAGCTGTTTTTT; size: NA; D: TRBD2; J: TRBJ2-2; V: TRBV9
CDR3: CSVLDIHEQYF; DNA: TGCAGCGTCCTGGACATCCACGAGCAGTACTTC; size: NA; D: NA; J: TRBJ2-7; V: TRBV29-1
CDR3: CASSYKYPYEQYF; DNA: TGTGCCAGCAGTTACAAGTACCCTTACGAGCAGTACTTC; size: NA; D: NA; J: TRBJ2-7; V: TRBV28
CDR3: CASSLLAGLVTQYF; DNA: TGTGCCAGCAGCTTGCTGGCAGGGTTGGTGACCCAGTACTTC; size: NA; D: NA; J: TRBJ2-5; V: TRBV5-6
CDR3: CSVDRDRDYGYTF; DNA: TGCAGCGTTGACAGGGACAGGGACTATGGCTACACCTTC; size: NA; D: TRBD1; J: TRBJ1-2; V: TRBV29-1
CDR3: CASRQTGNSAFF; DNA: TGTGCCAGCAGGCAGACAGGGAACTCAGCTTTCTTT; size: few; D: TRBD1; J: TRBJ1-1; V: TRBV28
CDR3: CASSQRDTQYF; DNA: TGTGCCAGCAGCCAAAGGGATACGCAGTATTTT; size: few; D: NA; J: TRBJ2-3; V: TRBV28
CDR3: CASSLVSPGELFF; DNA: TGTGCCAGCAGCTTGGTTTCGCCGGGGGAGCTGTTTTTT; size: once; D: NA; J: TRBJ2-2; V: TRBV5-6
CDR3: CASSPTLNTEAFF; DNA: TGTGCCAGCAGCCCTACATTGAACACTGAAGCTTTCTTT; size: NA; D: NA; J: TRBJ1-1; V: TRBV7-9
CDR3: CASSWREEGSPLHF; DNA: TGTGCCAGCAGTTGGAGGGAAGAGGGATCACCCCTCCACTTT; size: NA; D: NA; J: TRBJ1-6; V: TRBV28
CDR3: CASSVRGRPDEQYF; DNA: TGTGCCAGCAGCGTGCGAGGCAGGCCCGACGAGCAGTACTTC; size: NA; D: NA; J: TRBJ2-7; V: TRBV9
CDR3: CATSRVRRGDTGELFF; DNA: TGTGCCACCAGCAGAGTTAGGCGGGGGGATACCGGGGAGCTGTTTTTT; size: few; D: TRBD2; J: TRBJ2-2; V: TRBV15
CDR3: CSVEGGPSTKAFF; DNA: TGCAGCGTTGAAGGGGGGCCTTCGACCAAAGCTTTCTTT; size: NA; D: NA; J: TRBJ1-1; V: TRBV29-1
CDR3: CAWSGTGGRVGQYF; DNA: TGTGCCTGGAGTGGCACAGGGGGCCGCGTCGGGCAGTACTTC; size: NA; D: TRBD1; J: TRBJ2-7; V: TRBV30
CDR3: CASSLDRGPQYF; DNA: TGTGCCAGCAGCTTAGACAGGGGGCCGCAGTACTTC; size: many; D: TRBD1; J: TRBJ2-7; V: TRBV7-8